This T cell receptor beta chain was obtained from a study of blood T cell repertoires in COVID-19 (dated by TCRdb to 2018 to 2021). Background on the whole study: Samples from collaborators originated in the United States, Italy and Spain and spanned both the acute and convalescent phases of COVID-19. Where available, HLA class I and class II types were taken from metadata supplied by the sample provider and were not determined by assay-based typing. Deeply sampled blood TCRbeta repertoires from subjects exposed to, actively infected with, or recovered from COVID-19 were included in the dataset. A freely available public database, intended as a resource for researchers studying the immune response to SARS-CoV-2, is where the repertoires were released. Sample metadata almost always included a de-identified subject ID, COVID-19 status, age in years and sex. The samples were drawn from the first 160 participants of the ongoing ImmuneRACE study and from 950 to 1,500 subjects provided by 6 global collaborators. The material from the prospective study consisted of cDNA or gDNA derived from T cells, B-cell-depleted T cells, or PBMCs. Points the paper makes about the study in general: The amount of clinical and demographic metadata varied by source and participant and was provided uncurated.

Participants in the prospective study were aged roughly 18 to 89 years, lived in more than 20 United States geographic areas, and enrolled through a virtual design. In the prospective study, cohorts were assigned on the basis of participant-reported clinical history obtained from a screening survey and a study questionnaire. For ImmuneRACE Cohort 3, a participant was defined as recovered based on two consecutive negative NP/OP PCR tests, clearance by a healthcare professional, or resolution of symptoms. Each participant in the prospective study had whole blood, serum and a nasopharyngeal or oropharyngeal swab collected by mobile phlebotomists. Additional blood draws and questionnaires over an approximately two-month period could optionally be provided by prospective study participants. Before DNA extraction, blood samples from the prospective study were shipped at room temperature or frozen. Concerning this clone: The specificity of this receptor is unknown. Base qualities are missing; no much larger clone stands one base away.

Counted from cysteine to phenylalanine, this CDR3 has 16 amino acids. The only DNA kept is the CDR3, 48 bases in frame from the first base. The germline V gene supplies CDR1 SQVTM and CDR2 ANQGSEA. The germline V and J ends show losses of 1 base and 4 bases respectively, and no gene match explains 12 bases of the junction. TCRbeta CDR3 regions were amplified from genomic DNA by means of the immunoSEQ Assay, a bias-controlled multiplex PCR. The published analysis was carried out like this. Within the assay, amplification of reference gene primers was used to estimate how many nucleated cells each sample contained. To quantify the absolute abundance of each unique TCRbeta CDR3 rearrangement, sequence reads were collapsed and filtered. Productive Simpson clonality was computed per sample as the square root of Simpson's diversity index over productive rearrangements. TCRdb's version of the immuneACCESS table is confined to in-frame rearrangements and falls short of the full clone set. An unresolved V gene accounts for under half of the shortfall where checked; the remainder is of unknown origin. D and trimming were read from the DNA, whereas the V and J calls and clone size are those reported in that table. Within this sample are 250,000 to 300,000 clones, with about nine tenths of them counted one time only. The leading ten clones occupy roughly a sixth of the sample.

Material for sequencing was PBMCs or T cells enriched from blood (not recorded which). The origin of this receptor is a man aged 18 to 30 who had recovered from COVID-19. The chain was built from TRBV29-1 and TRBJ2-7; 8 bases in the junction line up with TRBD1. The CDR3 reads CSVEAPTGVDIYEQYF. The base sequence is TGCAGCGTTGAAGCCCCGACAGGGGTCGATATTTACGAGCAGTACTTC.